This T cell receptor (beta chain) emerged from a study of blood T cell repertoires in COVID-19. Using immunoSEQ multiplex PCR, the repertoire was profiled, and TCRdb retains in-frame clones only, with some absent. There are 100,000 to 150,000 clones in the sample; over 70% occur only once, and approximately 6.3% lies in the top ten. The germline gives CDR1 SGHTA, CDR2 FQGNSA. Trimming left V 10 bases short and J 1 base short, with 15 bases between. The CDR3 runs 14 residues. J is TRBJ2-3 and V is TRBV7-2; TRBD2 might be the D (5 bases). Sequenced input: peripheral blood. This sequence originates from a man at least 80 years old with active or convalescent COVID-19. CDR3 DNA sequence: TGTGCCACCCACCCATGGGAGCGCACAGATACGCAGTATTTT. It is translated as CATHPWERTDTQYF. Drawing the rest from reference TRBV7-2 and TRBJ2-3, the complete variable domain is GAGVSQSPSNKVTEKGKDVELRCDPISGHTALYWYRQSLGQGLEFLIYFQGNSAPDKSGLPSDRFSAERTGGSVSTLTIQRTQQEDSAVYLCATHPWERTDTQYFGPGTRLTVL.